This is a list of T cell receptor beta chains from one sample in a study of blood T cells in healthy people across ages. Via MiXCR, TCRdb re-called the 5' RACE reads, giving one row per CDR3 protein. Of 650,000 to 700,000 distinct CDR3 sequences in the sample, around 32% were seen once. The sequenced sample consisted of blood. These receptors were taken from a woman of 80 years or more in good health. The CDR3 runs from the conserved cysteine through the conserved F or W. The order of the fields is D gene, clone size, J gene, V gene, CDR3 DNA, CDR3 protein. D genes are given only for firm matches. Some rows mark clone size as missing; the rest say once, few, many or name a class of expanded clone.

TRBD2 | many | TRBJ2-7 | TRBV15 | TGTGCCACCAGGGGGGCAGCGGGGGGTTACTCCTACGAGCAGTACTTC | CATRGAAGGYSYEQYF
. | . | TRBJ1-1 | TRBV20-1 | TGCAGTGCCCGTTGGGGGGCCGCTGAAGCTTTCTTT | CSARWGAAEAFF
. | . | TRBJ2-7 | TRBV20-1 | TGCAGTACGAGGGAAGCCTACGAGCAGTACTTC | CSTREAYEQYF
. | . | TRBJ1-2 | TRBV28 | TGTGCCAGCAGCCACGAAGATGGTAGGATGTATGGCTACACCTTC | CASSHEDGRMYGYTF
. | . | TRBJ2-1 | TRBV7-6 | TGTGCCAGCAGCCCCCGGGGGGCTAGCGTCTCCTACAATGAGCAGTTCTTC | CASSPRGASVSYNEQFF
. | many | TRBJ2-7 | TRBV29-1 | TGCAGCGTTGAAGAAGCCGAGGCCGAGCAGTACTTC | CSVEEAEAEQYF
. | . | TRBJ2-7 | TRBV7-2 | TGTGCCAGCAGCTTTTCAAAGGAGGACTACAGCCACGAGCAGTACTTC | CASSFSKEDYSHEQYF
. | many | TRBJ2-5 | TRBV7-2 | TGTGCCAGCAGCTTGGTTGGACGGAGACAAGAGACCCAGTACTTC | CASSLVGRRQETQYF
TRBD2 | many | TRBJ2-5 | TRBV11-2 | TGTGCCAGCAGCTCCGGACTAGCGCGGGAGACCCAGTACTTC | CASSSGLARETQYF
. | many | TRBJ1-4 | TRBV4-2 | TGTGCCAGCAGCCAAGAGGAAAAACTGTTTTTT | CASSQEEKLFF
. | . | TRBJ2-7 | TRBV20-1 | TGCAGTGCTAACAGGGAGGGTTACGAGCAGTACTTC | CSANREGYEQYF
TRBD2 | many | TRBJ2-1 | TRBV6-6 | TGTGCCAGCAGACCGCAGCGGGGGCCTTCCTACAATGAGCAGTTCTTC | CASRPQRGPSYNEQFF
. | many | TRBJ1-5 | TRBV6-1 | TGTGCCAGCAGTGAACAGGGTCAGCCCCAGCATTTT | CASSEQGQPQHF
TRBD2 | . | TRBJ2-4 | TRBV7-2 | TGTGCCAGCAGCTTAGATGGGACTAGCGCTCGGCCCCAGTACTTC | CASSLDGTSARPQYF
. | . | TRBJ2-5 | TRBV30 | TGTGCCTGGAGTGTACGGGTTGGAGAGACCCAGTACTTC | CAWSVRVGETQYF
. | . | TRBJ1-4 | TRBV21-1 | TGTGCCAGCAGCAATGTTAGGCAGGGGTGCGGGAATGAAAAACTGTTTTTT | CASSNVRQGCGNEKLFF
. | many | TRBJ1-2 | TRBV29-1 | TGCAGCGTAAGGGGAAGCGATGGCTACACCTTC | CSVRGSDGYTF
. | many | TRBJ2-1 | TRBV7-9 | TGTGCCAGCAGCTTAATCGGGGACCCGAAAGGGGGCAATGAGCAGTTCTTC | CASSLIGDPKGGNEQFF
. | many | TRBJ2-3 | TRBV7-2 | TGTGCCAGCAGCCGGGATATTGGGGATACGCAGTATTTT | CASSRDIGDTQYF
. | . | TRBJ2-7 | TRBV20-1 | TGCAGTGCCCTCGACAGGCTCTCCTACGAGCAGTACTTC | CSALDRLSYEQYF
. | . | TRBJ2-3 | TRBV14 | TGTGCCAGCAGCCAAGATCCCACGGAAGGCCCTTTGCGGGACGGGGATACGCAGTATTTT | CASSQDPTEGPLRDGDTQYF
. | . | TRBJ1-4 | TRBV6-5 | TGTGCCAGCAGCACCGGGACCCTGAAACTGTTTTTT | CASSTGTLKLFF
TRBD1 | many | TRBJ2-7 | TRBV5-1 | TGCGCCAGCAGCTTGGCCGGACAGGGGGCGGGGGAGCAGTACTTC | CASSLAGQGAGEQYF
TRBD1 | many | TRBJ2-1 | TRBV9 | TGTGCCAGCAGCGGGCGGACAGGGGTAGACGAGCAGTTCTTC | CASSGRTGVDEQFF
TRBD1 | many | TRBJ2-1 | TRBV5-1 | TGCGCCAGCAGCCCAGGGGGACAGGCCTACAATGAGCAGTTCTTC | CASSPGGQAYNEQFF
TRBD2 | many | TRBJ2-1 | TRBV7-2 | TGTGCCAGCAGCGAAGCGCGGGGGGGCCTCAATGAGCAGTTCTTC | CASSEARGGLNEQFF
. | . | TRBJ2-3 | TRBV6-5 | TGTGCCAGCGGTATCGGGAGCACAGATACGCAGTATTTT | CASGIGSTDTQYF
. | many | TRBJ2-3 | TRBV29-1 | TGCAGCGTCTCTACCGCAGATACGCAGTATTTT | CSVSTADTQYF
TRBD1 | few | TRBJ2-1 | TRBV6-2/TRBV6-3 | TGTACCAGCTTCGGATCGGGACAGAGCTCCTACAATGAGCAGTTCTTC | CTSFGSGQSSYNEQFF
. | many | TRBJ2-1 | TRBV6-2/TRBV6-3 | TGTGCCAGCAGCGCAGGGATTTCCTACAATGAGCAGTTCTTC | CASSAGISYNEQFF
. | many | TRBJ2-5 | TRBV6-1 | TGTGCCAGCAGTCGACTCCGAGTTGAGACCCAGTACTTC | CASSRLRVETQYF
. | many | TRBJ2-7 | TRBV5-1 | TGCGCCAGCAGCCTGACACCGGTCTACGAGCAGTACTTC | CASSLTPVYEQYF
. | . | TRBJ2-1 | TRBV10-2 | TGCGCCACCGCCCGGGGCCCCCTCAATGAGCAGTTCTTC | CATARGPLNEQFF
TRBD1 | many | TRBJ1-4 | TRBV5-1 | TGCGCCAGCAGCTTGCGTCAGGGGGGCGGCGAAAAACTGTTTTTT | CASSLRQGGGEKLFF
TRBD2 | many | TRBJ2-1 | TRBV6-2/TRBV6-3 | TGTGCCAGCAGCACGGGGGGGCGGGGTGAGCAGTTCTTC | CASSTGGRGEQFF
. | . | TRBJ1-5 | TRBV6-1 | TGTGCCAGCAGAGGAGCCAGAGGACAGCCCCAGCATTTT | CASRGARGQPQHF
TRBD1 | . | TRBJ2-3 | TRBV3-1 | TGTGCCAGCAGCCAATACAACAGGGGGACAGATACGCAGTATTTT | CASSQYNRGTDTQYF
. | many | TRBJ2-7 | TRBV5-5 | TGTGCCAGCTCCTTGGTGGCAGGGGTCTCCTACGAGCAGTACTTC | CASSLVAGVSYEQYF
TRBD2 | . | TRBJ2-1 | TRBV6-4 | TGTGCCAGCAGGGTGGGACTAGCAGGCGATGAGCAGTTCTTC | CASRVGLAGDEQFF
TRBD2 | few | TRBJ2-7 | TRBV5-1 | TGCGCCAGCAGCTCTGGACTAGCCTACAATGAGCAGTACTTC | CASSSGLAYNEQYF
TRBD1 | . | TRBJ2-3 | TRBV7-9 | TGTGCCAGCAGCTTCTGGACAGGGTCCACAGATACGCAGTATTTT | CASSFWTGSTDTQYF
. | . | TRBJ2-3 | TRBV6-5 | TGTGCCAGCAGTTTGGATGGGGCCACAGATACGCAGTATTTT | CASSLDGATDTQYF
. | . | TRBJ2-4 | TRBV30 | TGTGCCTGGGGTGGGGGGCCTGGAACCATTCAGTACTTC | CAWGGGPGTIQYF
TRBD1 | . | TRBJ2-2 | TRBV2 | TGTGCCAGCAGTGAATGGGGGACAGGGCTAACGAACACCGGGGAGCTGTTTTTT | CASSEWGTGLTNTGELFF
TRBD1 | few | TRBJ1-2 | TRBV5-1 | TGCGCCAGCAGCTTGGTGCAGGGGGTCGACTATGGCTACACCTTC | CASSLVQGVDYGYTF
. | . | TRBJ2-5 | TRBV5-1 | TGCGCCAGCAGCCAGGAGGAGGGGGCCATTTACAATGAGCAGTACTTC | CASSQEEGAIYNEQYF
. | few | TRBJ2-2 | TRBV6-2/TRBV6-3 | TGTGCCAGCAGTTACAACACCGGGGAGCTGTTTTTT | CASSYNTGELFF
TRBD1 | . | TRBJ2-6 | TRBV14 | TGTGCCAGCAGCTACAGGGGATCTGGGGCCAACGTCCTGACTTTC | CASSYRGSGANVLTF
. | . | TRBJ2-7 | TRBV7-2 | TGTGCCAGCAGCTCACGGACTGGGTACGGCAATGAGCAGTACTTC | CASSSRTGYGNEQYF
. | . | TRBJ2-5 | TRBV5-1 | TGCGCCAGCAGCTTGTCGGCTAACCAAGAGACCCAGTACTTC | CASSLSANQETQYF
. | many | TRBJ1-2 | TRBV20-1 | TGCAGTGCTAGAACCCCTTTCGGGGGCGCGGGCTATGGCTACACCTTC | CSARTPFGGAGYGYTF
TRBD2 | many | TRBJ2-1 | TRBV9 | TGTGCCAGCAGCACCCAGACTAGCGGAGAGCAGTTCTTC | CASSTQTSGEQFF
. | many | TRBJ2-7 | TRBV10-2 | TGCGCCAGCAGTGACAGGGGAATCTACGAGCAGTACTTC | CASSDRGIYEQYF
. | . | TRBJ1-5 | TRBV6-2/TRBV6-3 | TGTGCCAGCAGTTATTCCAGGATACTCAATCAGCCCCAGCATTTT | CASSYSRILNQPQHF
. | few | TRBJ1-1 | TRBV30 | TGTGCCTGGAGGCAAAACACTGAAGCTTTCTTT | CAWRQNTEAFF
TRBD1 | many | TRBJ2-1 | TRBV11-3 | TGTGCCAGCAGCTCACAGGGGTTTGAGCAGTTCTTC | CASSSQGFEQFF
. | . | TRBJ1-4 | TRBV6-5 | TGTGCCAGCAGGGGGGAAGGGAGTAATGAAAAACGGTTTTTT | CASRGEGSNEKRFF
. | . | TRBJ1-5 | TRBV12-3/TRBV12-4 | TGTGCCAGCAGCCCGGCGGGGGGCGGTCAGCCCCAGCATTTT | CASSPAGGGQPQHF
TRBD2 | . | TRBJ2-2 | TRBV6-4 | TGTGCCAGCAGTGAAACCGGGACTAGACCCGGGGAGCTGTGTTTT | CASSETGTRPGELCF
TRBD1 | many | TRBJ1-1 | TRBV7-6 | TGTGCCAGCAGCTCCTCGGGCAGGGGGCCCTGGAGGAACACTGAAGCTTTCTTT | CASSSSGRGPWRNTEAFF